The T cell receptor (beta chain) under discussion was sequenced for a study of blood T cell repertoires in COVID-19. Generated by immunoSEQ multiplex PCR, the TCRdb table keeps only in-frame clones and is missing some. The sample carries about 110,000 clones, approximately 80% recorded once. CDR1 is MDHEN and CDR2 is SYDVKM in the germline V gene. The CDR3 runs to 15 residues. Trimming cost V 7 bases and J 6 bases, with 19 bases left between them. Sample: peripheral blood. This rearrangement joins TRBV28 to TRBJ1-5; D might be TRBD1 (5 bases). The TCR comes from a woman in her sixties or seventies with acute or convalescent COVID-19. The CDR3 protein is CASNDPGGLSQPQHF. As DNA, the CDR3 is TGTGCCAGCAACGACCCTGGGGGGTTGTCTCAGCCCCAGCATTTT.